This T cell receptor beta chain originates from a study of PD-1 blockade in classical Hodgkin lymphoma. Study overall: Patients in the cohort were put on intravenous nivolumab, 3 mg/kg every 2 weeks. Study-wide results and limits: Newly diagnosed patients had baseline TCR diversity that was reportedly lower than that of healthy donors. CD4+ TCR diversity rose significantly by C4D1, and CD8+ TCR diversity did not.

As regards this clone: Antigen: not known.

Clones were sequenced by immunoSEQ multiplex PCR, and TCRdb holds only the in-frame ones, with some missing. Counted here are about 46,000 clones, about three quarters occurring once; the ten biggest clones make up about 10%. Following autologous stem cell transplantation, relapse occurred in every patient, and exposure to brentuximab vedotin varied. The V and J ends lost 3 bases and 2 bases, in that order; junction bases with no gene match: 8. The CDR3 runs 16 residues. Per germline, CDR1 KGHSH and CDR2 LQKENI. The source material was peripheral blood mononuclear cells (PBMCs), sampled at baseline. The chain employs TRBV18 and TRBJ2-3; the match to TRBD2 covers 7 bases. The receptor's source is a human donor with classical Hodgkin lymphoma. The CDR3 DNA reads TGTGCCAGCTCACCCACAGGAGCGGGGCACACAGATACGCAGTATTTT. Protein sequence: CASSPTGAGHTDTQYF.